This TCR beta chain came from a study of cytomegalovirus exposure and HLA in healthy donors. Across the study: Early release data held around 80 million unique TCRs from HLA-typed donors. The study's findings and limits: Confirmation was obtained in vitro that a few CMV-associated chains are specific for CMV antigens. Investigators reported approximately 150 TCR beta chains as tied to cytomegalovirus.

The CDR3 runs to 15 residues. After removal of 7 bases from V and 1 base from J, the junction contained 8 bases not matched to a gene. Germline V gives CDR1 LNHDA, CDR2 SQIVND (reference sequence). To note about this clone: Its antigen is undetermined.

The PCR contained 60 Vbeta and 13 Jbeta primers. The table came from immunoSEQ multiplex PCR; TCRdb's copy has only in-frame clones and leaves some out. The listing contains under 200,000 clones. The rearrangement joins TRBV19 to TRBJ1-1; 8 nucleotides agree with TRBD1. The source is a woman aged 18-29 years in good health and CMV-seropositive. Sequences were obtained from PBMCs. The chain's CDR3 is CASTPTGDANTEAFF. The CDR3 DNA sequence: TGTGCCAGTACCCCGACAGGGGATGCGAACACTGAAGCTTTCTTT.